This TCR beta chain was captured by sequencing in a study of cytomegalovirus exposure and HLA in healthy donors. Across the study: Within the Caucasian-associated ancestry cluster were approximately 77% of the approximately 400 genotyped donors. General study results and limits: A later analysis linked a missense variant in DCLRE1C to the trimming of TCR beta V and J genes. Overall, approximately 150 TCR beta chains were annotated as cytomegalovirus-associated. A later analysis showed TCR association rates differing by HLA locus, peaking at DRB1 and lowest at HLA-C.

The germline gives CDR1 WNHNN, CDR2 SYGVQD (reference sequence). Between the trimmed V and J ends, which lost 0 bases and 2 bases, there was a span of 8 bases. This CDR3 contains 14 residues. Concerning this clone: The antigen is undetermined.

A multiplex PCR was run with 60 Vbeta primers and 13 Jbeta primers. Assay used: immunoSEQ multiplex PCR; TCRdb lists only in-frame clones, some missing. This table holds 100,000 to 150,000 clones, 81% found once. J is TRBJ2-7 and V is TRBV10-1; tentatively, D is TRBD1 (5 bases). The sequence came from a woman in her thirties or forties in good health and CMV-seronegative. Specimen: PBMCs. The CDR3 loop is CASSESPGTYEQYF. CDR3 coding DNA: TGCGCCAGCAGTGAGTCTCCAGGGACCTACGAGCAGTACTTC.